Each of the 10 T cell receptor beta chains below was sequenced from the same sample in a study of T cell responses to AZD1222 COVID-19 vaccine. Assay used: immunoSEQ multiplex PCR; TCRdb lists only in-frame clones, some missing. This repertoire shows roughly 67,000 clones, approximately 90% found once; its top ten account for less than 20%. This material consisted of peripheral blood, taken on day 0 of AZD1222 vaccination. The receptor set was obtained from an adult in good health.

In DNA, the CDR3 is TGTGCCAGCAGCTTAGAGCATTTAGTCGGATTTATAGGAGCTGACAATGAGCAGTTCTTC. It encodes CASSLEHLVGFIGADNEQFF. The V gene is TRBV7-6, the J gene TRBJ2-1; D is unresolved. The CDR3 contains 20 residues. The germline gives CDR1 SGHVS, CDR2 FNYEAQ. The germline V and J ends were trimmed by 1 base and 5 bases, with 27 bases remaining between them.

V and J are TRBV28 and TRBJ2-2; TRBD1 agrees at 8 bases. CDR1 is MDHEN, CDR2 SYDVKM, per germline. The V gene end was trimmed by 2 bases and the J gene end by 1 base; junction bases not matched to a gene: 0. The CDR3 sequence is 15 residues long. The DNA for the CDR3 is TGTGCCAGCAGTTTAGGGACAGGGAACACCGGGGAGCTGTTTTTT. Protein: CASSLGTGNTGELFF.

Turning to this clone: A read error may produce the germline difference seen at one junction end. This rearrangement joins TRBV6-5 to TRBJ1-5; D gene ambiguous. From germline, CDR1 is MNHEY and CDR2 SVGAGI. The CDR3 covers 15 residues. The CDR3 DNA sequence: TGTGCCAGCAGTGACTCCTTTCTGGGCAATCAGCCCCAGCATTTT. Residues: CASSDSFLGNQPQHF.

A word on this clone: The junction does not match germline at one end; this may be a read error. The CDR3 region is CASSDRFSPF. The CDR3 bases are TGTGCCAGCAGTGACAGATTCAGCCCCTTC. The genes are TRBV6-4 and TRBJ2-7; D ambiguous. Looked up from germline, CDR1 is MRHNA and CDR2 is SNTAGT. CDR3 length: 10 amino acids.

The chain is built from TRBV2 and TRBJ1-1, with 7 bases aligning to TRBD1. The CDR3 is 12 amino acids. V lost 2 bases, J lost 6 bases, and 0 bases stayed unmatched. The V gene's germline CDR1 is SNHLY and CDR2 FYNNEI. This chain's CDR3 is CASSEQGAEAFF. In DNA form, the CDR3 reads TGTGCCAGCAGTGAACAGGGGGCTGAAGCTTTCTTT.

The table lists this clone with a count of one. This rearrangement joins TRBV13 to TRBJ2-5, with TRBD2 matching over 8 bases. Germline V gene data show CDR1 as PRHDT and CDR2 as FYEKMQ (reference sequence). After removal of 0 bases from V and 4 bases from J, the junction contained 4 bases not matched to a gene. The CDR3 extends over 15 amino acids. CDR3 sequence: CASSLGNGGVETQYF. CDR3 coding DNA: TGTGCCAGCAGCTTAGGCAACGGGGGGGTAGAGACCCAGTACTTC.

This rearrangement joins TRBV27 to TRBJ1-5; no firm D call. The length of the CDR3 is 15 residues. Germline CDR1 and CDR2: MNHEY and SMNVEV (reference sequence). The ends were cut back, 1 base at V and 2 bases at J, with 9 bases in the middle. The chain's CDR3 is CASSLFPFGNQPQHF. CDR3 DNA: TGTGCCAGCAGTTTATTTCCTTTCGGCAATCAGCCCCAGCATTTT.

V gene TRBV28 combines with J gene TRBJ1-1, with D maybe TRBD1 (5 bases). The CDR3 loop spans 15 amino acids. V dropped 4 bases and J dropped 2 bases, with 14 bases sitting between them. Germline V gene data show CDR1 as MDHEN and CDR2 as SYDVKM. For the CDR3, the DNA is TGTGCCAGCAGTTCCCGGTCGGGGCGTAACACTGAAGCTTTCTTT. This translates into CASSSRSGRNTEAFF.

The chain recombines TRBV6-5 with TRBJ2-5, with D tentatively TRBD2 (5 bases). The CDR3 is 13 amino acids. Germline V CDR1 and CDR2: MNHEY, SVGAGI. Trimming cost V 2 bases and J 5 bases, with 9 bases left between them. The CDR3 region has the DNA TGTGCCAGCAGTTACGGAGGCGGGGAGACCCAGTACTTC. This codes for CASSYGGGETQYF.

The genes are TRBV9 and TRBJ2-3; D tentatively reads TRBD1 or TRBD2 (6 bases each). V was shortened by 4 bases and J by 4 bases, with 16 bases between the two germline ends. From germline, CDR1 is SGDLS and CDR2 YYNGEE. CDR3 length equals 15 residues. CDR3 loop: CASSPGAFAPDTQYF. CDR3 coding DNA: TGTGCCAGCAGCCCGGGGGCATTCGCACCAGATACGCAGTATTTT.